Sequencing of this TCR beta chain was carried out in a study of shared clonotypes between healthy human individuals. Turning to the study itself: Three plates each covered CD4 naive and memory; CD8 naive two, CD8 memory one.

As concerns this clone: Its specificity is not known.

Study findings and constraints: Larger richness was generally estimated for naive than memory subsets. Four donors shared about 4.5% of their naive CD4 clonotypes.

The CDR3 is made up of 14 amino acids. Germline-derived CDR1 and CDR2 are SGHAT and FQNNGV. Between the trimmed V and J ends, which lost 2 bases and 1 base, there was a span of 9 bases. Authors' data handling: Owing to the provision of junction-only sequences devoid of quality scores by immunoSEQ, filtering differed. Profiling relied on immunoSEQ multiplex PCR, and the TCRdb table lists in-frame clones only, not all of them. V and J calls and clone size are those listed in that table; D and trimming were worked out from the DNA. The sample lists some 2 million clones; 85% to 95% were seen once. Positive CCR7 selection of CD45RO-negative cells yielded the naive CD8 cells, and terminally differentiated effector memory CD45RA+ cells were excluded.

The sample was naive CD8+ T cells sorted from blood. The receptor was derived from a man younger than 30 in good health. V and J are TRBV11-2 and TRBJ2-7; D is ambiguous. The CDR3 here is CASSLRGASYEQYF. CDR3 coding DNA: TGTGCCAGCAGCTTACGCGGCGCTTCCTACGAGCAGTACTTC.